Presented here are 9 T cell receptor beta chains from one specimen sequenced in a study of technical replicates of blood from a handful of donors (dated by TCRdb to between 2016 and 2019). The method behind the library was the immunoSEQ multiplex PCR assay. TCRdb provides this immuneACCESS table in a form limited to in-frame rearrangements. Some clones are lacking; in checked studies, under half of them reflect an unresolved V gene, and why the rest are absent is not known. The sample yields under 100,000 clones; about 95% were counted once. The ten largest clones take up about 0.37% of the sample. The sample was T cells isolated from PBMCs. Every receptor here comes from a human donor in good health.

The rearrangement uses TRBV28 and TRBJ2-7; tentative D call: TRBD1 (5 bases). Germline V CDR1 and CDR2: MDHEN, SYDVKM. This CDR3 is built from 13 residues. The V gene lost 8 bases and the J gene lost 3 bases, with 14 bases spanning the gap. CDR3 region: CASSPQGFYEQYF. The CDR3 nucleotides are TGTGCCAGCTCTCCTCAGGGATTCTACGAGCAGTACTTC.

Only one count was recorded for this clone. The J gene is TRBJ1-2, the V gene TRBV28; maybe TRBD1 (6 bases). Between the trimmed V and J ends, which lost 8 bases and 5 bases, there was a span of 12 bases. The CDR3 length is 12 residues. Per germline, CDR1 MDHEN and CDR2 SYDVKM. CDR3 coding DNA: TGTGCCAGCTGTCAGGGGAATTATGGCTACACCTTC. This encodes CASCQGNYGYTF.

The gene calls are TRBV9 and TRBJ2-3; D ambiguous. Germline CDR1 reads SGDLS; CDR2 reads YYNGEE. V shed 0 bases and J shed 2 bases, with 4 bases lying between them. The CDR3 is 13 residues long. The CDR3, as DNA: TGTGCCAGCAGCGTAGCCCTCACAGATACGCAGTATTTT. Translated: CASSVALTDTQYF.

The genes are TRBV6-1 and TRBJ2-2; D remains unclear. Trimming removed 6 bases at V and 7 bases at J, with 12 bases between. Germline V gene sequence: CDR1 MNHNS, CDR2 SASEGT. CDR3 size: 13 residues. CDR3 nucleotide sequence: TGTGCCAGCAGCGCTATTGGAGACGGGGAGCTGTTTTTT. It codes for CASSAIGDGELFF.

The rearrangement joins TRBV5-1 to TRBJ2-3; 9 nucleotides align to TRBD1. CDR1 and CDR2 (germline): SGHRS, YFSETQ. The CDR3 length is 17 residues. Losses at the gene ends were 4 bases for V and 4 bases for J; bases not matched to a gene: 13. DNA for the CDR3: TGCGCCAGCAGCAAAGAGCCCGGGACAGGGAGAGCAGATACGCAGTATTTT. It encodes CASSKEPGTGRADTQYF.

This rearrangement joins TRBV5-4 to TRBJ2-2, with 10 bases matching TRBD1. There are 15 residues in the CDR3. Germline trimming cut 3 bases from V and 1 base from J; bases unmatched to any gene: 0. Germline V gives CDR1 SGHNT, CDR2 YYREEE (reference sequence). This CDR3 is CASSWDRGNTGELFF. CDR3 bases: TGTGCCAGCAGCTGGGACAGGGGGAACACCGGGGAGCTGTTTTTT.

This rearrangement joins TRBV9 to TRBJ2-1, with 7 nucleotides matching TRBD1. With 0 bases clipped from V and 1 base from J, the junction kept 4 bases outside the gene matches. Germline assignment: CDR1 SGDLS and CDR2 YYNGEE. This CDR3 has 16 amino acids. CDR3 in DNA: TGTGCCAGCAGCGTAGAACAGGGGCAGTCCTACAATGAGCAGTTCTTC. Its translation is CASSVEQGQSYNEQFF. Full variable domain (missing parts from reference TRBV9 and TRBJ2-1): DSGVTQTPKHLITATGQRVTLRCSPRSGDLSVYWYQQSLDQGLQFLIQYYNGEERAKGNILERFSAQQFPDLHSELNLSSLELGDSALYFCASSVEQGQSYNEQFFGPGTRLTVL.

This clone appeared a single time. Here the CDR3 DNA reads TGTGCCAGCAGCCCGGGACTAGCGGGAGGAGGAAGGCGCAATGAGCAGTTCTTC. The encoded protein is CASSPGLAGGGRRNEQFF. This chain links TRBV5-4 with TRBJ2-1; 15 bases line up with TRBD2. J gave up 6 bases and V 4 bases, and 11 bases lay outside the gene matches. In germline, CDR1 is SGHNT, CDR2 YYREEE (reference sequence). The CDR3 loop spans 18 amino acids.

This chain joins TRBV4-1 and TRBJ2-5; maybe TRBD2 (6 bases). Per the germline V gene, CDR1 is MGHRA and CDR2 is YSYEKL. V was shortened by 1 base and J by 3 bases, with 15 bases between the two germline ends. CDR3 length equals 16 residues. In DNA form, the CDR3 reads TGCGCCAGCAGCCAAGGAGTAGCGGCATATGAAGAGACCCAGTACTTC. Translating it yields CASSQGVAAYEETQYF.